Following are 13 T cell receptor beta chains from one sample sequenced in a study of blood T cell repertoires in COVID-19. Libraries were prepared by immunoSEQ multiplex PCR; TCRdb keeps only in-frame clonotypes and omits some of them. The sample yields tens of thousands of clones, around 90% seen once. Sequenced sample: peripheral blood. Source of these receptors: a man at least 80 years old with acute or convalescent COVID-19.

The genes are TRBV20-1 and TRBJ1-1; D may be TRBD1 (6 bases). Trimming pared 3 bases from V and 1 base from J, leaving 12 bases between. This CDR3 has 14 amino acids. Germline loops: CDR1 DFQATT, CDR2 SNEGSKA (reference sequence). CDR3 DNA: TGCAGTGCTAGTGCCGGGACACGGAACACTGAAGCTTTCTTT. This gives the protein CSASAGTRNTEAFF.

V and J are TRBV5-1 and TRBJ2-7; 8 bases agree with TRBD1. The ends lost 3 bases at V and 5 bases at J; junction bases unmatched: 7. The length of the CDR3 is 14 residues. The germline V gene encodes CDR1 SGHRS and CDR2 YFSETQ. The CDR3 sequence: CASSSRTGSHEQYF. The CDR3 nucleotides are TGCGCCAGCAGCTCCCGGACAGGGAGCCACGAGCAGTACTTC.

This rearrangement joins TRBV11-2 to TRBJ2-7, with a tentative D call TRBD2 (7 bases). This CDR3 region has 13 residues. Trimming pared 0 bases from V and 6 bases from J, leaving 9 bases between. CDR1 is SGHAT and CDR2 is FQNNGV in the germline V gene. The CDR3 nucleotides read TGTGCCAGCAGCTTAGAAGGGGGGGCCGAGCAGTACTTC. It is translated as CASSLEGGAEQYF.

In this sample, this clone turned up a few times. V is TRBV19 and J is TRBJ1-1; TRBD1 is a possible D gene (5 bases). The CDR3 covers 13 residues. V shed 7 bases and J shed 2 bases, with 11 bases lying between them. Germline V CDR1 and CDR2: LNHDA, SQIVND (reference sequence). CDR3 bases: TGTGCCAGTAAGTTTGGGGCCAACACTGAAGCTTTCTTT. Its protein product is CASKFGANTEAFF.

J is TRBJ2-5 and V is TRBV2; 11 bases map to TRBD2. Germline CDR1 is SNHLY and CDR2 is FYNNEI. V shed 6 bases, J shed 10 bases, and the junction held 7 bases outside the gene matches. The CDR3 consists of 13 residues. The CDR3 DNA sequence: TGTGCCAGCAGCCTAGCGGGGGGAGGGAGCCAGTACTTC. Translating gives CASSLAGGGSQYF. The variable domain in full, completed from reference TRBV2 and TRBJ2-5, reads EPEVTQTPSHQVTQMGQEVILRCVPISNHLYFYWYRQILGQKVEFLVSFYNNEISEKSEIFDDQFSVERPDGSNFTLKIRSTKLEDSAMYFCASSLAGGGSQYFGPGTRLLVL.

This chain connects TRBV2 to TRBJ2-7, with 10 bases lining up with TRBD1. Per germline, CDR1 SNHLY and CDR2 FYNNEI. With 5 bases clipped from V and 5 bases from J, the junction kept 9 bases outside the gene matches. The CDR3 sequence is 15 residues long. The CDR3 bases are TGTGCCAGCAGTAGCCGGGACAGGGGTAAAAACGAGCAGTACTTC. Its translation: CASSSRDRGKNEQYF.

The rearrangement uses TRBV28 and TRBJ2-3; 8 bases align to TRBD2. With V trimmed by 3 bases and J by 0 bases, 8 bases remained unmatched. In germline, CDR1 is MDHEN, CDR2 SYDVKM. The CDR3 has 17 residues. Here the CDR3 DNA reads TGTGCCAGCAGTTTGGGAGCGGGAGCAACTAGCACAGATACGCAGTATTTT. Translating it yields CASSLGAGATSTDTQYF.

The V gene is TRBV6-1, the J gene TRBJ1-6; no firm D call. Germline V gene lookup returns CDR1 MNHNS and CDR2 SASEGT. The V and J ends lost 1 base and 7 bases respectively, with 8 bases between them. The CDR3 runs 14 residues. The CDR3 sequence: CASSEVNKNSPLHF. CDR3 nucleotides: TGTGCCAGCAGTGAAGTAAACAAGAATTCACCCCTCCACTTT.

The genes are TRBV9 and TRBJ1-1; tentatively, D is TRBD1 (6 bases). The CDR3 length is 14 residues. Per germline, CDR1 SGDLS and CDR2 YYNGEE. Between the trimmed V and J ends, which lost 1 base and 2 bases, there was a span of 9 bases. CDR3 region: CASSVTGFNTEAFF. In DNA form, the CDR3 reads TGTGCCAGCAGCGTAACAGGGTTTAACACTGAAGCTTTCTTT.

This clone occurred a few times. This sequence joins TRBV3-1 (or the pseudogene TRBV3-2) and TRBJ2-7, with TRBD2 matching over 7 bases. The CDR3 is 15 amino acids. From germline, CDR1 is LGHDT and CDR2 YNNKEL (reference sequence). V lost 1 base to trimming and J lost 7 bases; unmatched junction nucleotides: 10. Here the CDR3 reads CASSQGTWAGVEQYF. In DNA, the CDR3 is TGTGCCAGCAGCCAAGGGACCTGGGCGGGGGTTGAGCAGTACTTC.

V usage is TRBV7-2 and J usage is TRBJ2-1, with 7 bases that match TRBD1. After removal of 2 bases from V and 4 bases from J, the junction contained 5 bases not matched to a gene. The CDR3 extends over 15 amino acids. CDR1 SGHTA and CDR2 FQGNSA come from the germline V gene. CDR3 DNA: TGTGCCAGCAGCTTATCGGGGACAGAGTACAATGAGCAGTTCTTC. Protein sequence: CASSLSGTEYNEQFF.

The rearrangement links TRBV18 to TRBJ1-4, with D possibly matching TRBD1 (5 bases). V was cut by 3 bases and J by 2 bases, with 10 bases left in between. Per the germline V gene, CDR1 is KGHSH and CDR2 is LQKENI. The CDR3 length is 15 residues. CDR3 sequence: CASSPSGSTNEKLFF. DNA for the CDR3: TGTGCCAGCTCACCCTCAGGGTCGACTAATGAAAAACTGTTTTTT.

The chain is built from TRBV7-9 and TRBJ2-2; 8 nucleotides match TRBD1. Germline trimming cut 5 bases from V and 1 base from J; bases unmatched to any gene: 9. Germline CDR1 reads SEHNR; CDR2 reads FQNEAQ (reference sequence). The CDR3 has 17 residues. CDR3 residues: CASSLRDRRMNTGELFF. CDR3 DNA sequence: TGTGCCAGCAGCCTGCGGGACAGGAGGATGAACACCGGGGAGCTGTTTTTT.